This TCR beta chain was captured by sequencing in a study of OX40 agonist ivuxolimab in advanced cancers. Background on the study: As their treatment, patients were administered ivuxolimab, an agonistic anti-OX40 (CD134) antibody. Hepatocellular carcinoma, melanoma, renal cell or head and neck cancer affected the dose-escalation patients. Three patients had partial responses: one hepatocellular carcinoma, two cutaneous melanoma.

The CDR3 extends over 14 amino acids. V lost 5 bases and J lost 2, with 10 bases in between. Per the germline V gene, CDR1 is MDHEN and CDR2 is SYDVKM. Patients were excluded for autoimmune disease history or systemic immunosuppression. Clones were sequenced by immunoSEQ multiplex PCR, and TCRdb holds only the in-frame ones, with some missing. The table includes 150,000 to 170,000 clones, 94% detected once. This chain links TRBV28 with TRBJ2-1; D call uncertain. This clonotype was obtained from an adult with an advanced solid tumor such as melanoma, head and neck, liver or kidney cancer. The specimen comprised CD4+ or CD8+ T cells sorted from blood, sampled in a trial of the OX40 agonist ivuxolimab. CDR3: CASSPPGPYNEQFF. The DNA of the CDR3 is TGTGCCAGCAGTCCCCCGGGCCCCTACAATGAGCAGTTCTTC.